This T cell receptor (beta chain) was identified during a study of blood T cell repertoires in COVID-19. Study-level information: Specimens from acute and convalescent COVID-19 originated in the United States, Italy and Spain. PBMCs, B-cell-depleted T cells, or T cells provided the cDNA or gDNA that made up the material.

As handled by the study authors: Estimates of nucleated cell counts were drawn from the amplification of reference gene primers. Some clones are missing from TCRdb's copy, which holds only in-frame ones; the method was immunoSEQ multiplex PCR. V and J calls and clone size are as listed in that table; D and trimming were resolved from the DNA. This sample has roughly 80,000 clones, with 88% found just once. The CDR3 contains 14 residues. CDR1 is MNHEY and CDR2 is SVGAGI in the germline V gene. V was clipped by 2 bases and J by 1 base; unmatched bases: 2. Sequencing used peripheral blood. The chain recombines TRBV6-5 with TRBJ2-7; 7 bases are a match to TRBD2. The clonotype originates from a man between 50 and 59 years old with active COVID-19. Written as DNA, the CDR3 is TGTGCCAGCAGTTACGGGACTAAATCCTACGAGCAGTACTTC. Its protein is CASSYGTKSYEQYF.